This record looks at one T cell receptor (beta chain) sequence and its context. As processed by the authors: By means of reference gene primer amplification, nucleated cell counts were estimated. Assay: immunoSEQ multiplex PCR; the TCRdb copy retains only in-frame clones and omits some. V, J and clone size were drawn from that table, and D and trimming were deduced from the DNA. The sample lists just over 60,000 clones; roughly 84% were seen once. The entry originates in a study of blood T cell repertoires in COVID-19. Turning to the study itself: Sources were T cells, B-cell-depleted T cells, or PBMCs; the material itself was cDNA or gDNA.

The V gene's germline CDR1 is SNHLY and CDR2 FYNNEI. The CDR3 sequence is 12 residues long. Trimming removed 3 bases from V and 9 bases from J, with 11 bases in between. This TCR was recovered from a woman older than 75 with active or convalescent COVID-19. The rearrangement joins TRBV2 to TRBJ1-1; tentative D call: TRBD1 (5 bases). Sequenced material: peripheral blood. CDR3 in amino acids: CASSEGGTQAFF. CDR3 bases: TGTGCCAGCAGTGAGGGAGGGACCCAAGCTTTCTTT. The full variable domain, its missing parts supplied by reference TRBV2 and TRBJ1-1, is EPEVTQTPSHQVTQMGQEVILRCVPISNHLYFYWYRQILGQKVEFLVSFYNNEISEKSEIFDDQFSVERPDGSNFTLKIRSTKLEDSAMYFCASSEGGTQAFFGQGTRLTVV.